The TCR beta chain described here comes from a study of T cell responses to AZD1222 COVID-19 vaccine. Study-wide points: Repertoires in all cases were sampled only once the peak T cell response had passed. Spike-specific TCR breadth rose after two AZD1222 doses, and depth rose as well. Regions 160-218 and 743-854 held dominance among vaccine-associated CD4 TCRs, which spanned spike. Of spike-specific TCRs, nearly half reportedly target regions left unmutated in variants.

The repertoire was sequenced with immunoSEQ multiplex PCR; TCRdb's copy has only in-frame clones and lacks some. The sample has approximately 120,000 clones, around 90% seen once; the top ten hold around 13%. This clone occurred a few times. Its antigen is undetermined. Sequencing used peripheral blood, obtained on day 0 of MenACWY control vaccination. The TCR sequence derives from an adult in good health.

CDR3 in amino acids: CSVEVAGAGDEQFF. The CDR3 coding sequence is TGCAGCGTTGAAGTAGCGGGAGCCGGCGATGAGCAGTTCTTC. The V gene is TRBV29-1, the J gene TRBJ2-1; 9 bases match TRBD2. There are 14 residues in the CDR3. The trim removed 1 base at V and 8 bases at J, leaving 6 bases unmatched. Germline V gene lookup returns CDR1 SQVTM and CDR2 ANQGSEA.